This T cell receptor (beta chain) came from a study of CD8+CD57+ T cells in acquired aplastic anemia. Profiles of TCR beta VDJ and CDR3 were generated from a genomic DNA template. TCRdb itself ran the reads through MiXCR, one entry per CDR3 protein. The sample consists of 150,000 to 200,000 distinct CDR3 sequences, more than 40% of them appearing once. Ten or more counts support this clonotype. Its antigen is not known. The study, taken as a whole, reports: It was found that almost 30 CD8+ CDR3 sequences were shared between patients and controls.

All patients picked for sequencing had shown, by flow cytometry, an expansion of CD8+CD57+ cells. Germline values: CDR1 SGHVS, CDR2 FNYEAQ. V lost 0 bases to trimming and J lost 2 bases, with 15 bases between them. The CDR3 has 17 amino acids. The clonotype was recovered from a human donor with aplastic anemia. The sample taken for sequencing was sorted CD4+, CD8+, or CD8+CD57+ T cells (not recorded which) from PBMCs. V and J are TRBV7-6 and TRBJ2-3, with D perhaps TRBD1 (5 bases). CDR3 coding DNA: TGTGCCAGCAGCTTAGCTGTAGCCTACAGGTTCACAGATACGCAGTATTTT. This sequence encodes CASSLAVAYRFTDTQYF. Based on the CDR3 plus reference TRBV7-6 and TRBJ2-3, the full variable domain is GAGVSQSPRYKVTKRGQDVALRCDPISGHVSLYWYRQALGQGPEFLTYFNYEAQQDKSGLPNDRFSAERPEGSISTLTIQRTEQRDSAMYRCASSLAVAYRFTDTQYFGPGTRLTVL.